Described below is a single TCR beta chain sequence and its context. Its antigen is as yet unknown. A much larger clone differs from this one at a single base, so this may be a read error. The source of the sample is a study of post-analysis software for immune sequencing data. As for the study in general: Several disease courses (relapsing-remitting, secondary progressive and progressive-relapsing) of multiple sclerosis were included.

Overall study results and limits: Batch-mates among the samples co-clustered strongly by F measure.

Unique molecular identifiers were present in the TCR beta cDNA libraries. TCRdb fed the PCR reads into MiXCR, producing one record per CDR3 protein. The data contain 430,000 or so distinct CDR3 sequences, approximately 39% of them singletons. The TCR was taken from a girl aged 2 to 10 with multiple sclerosis. Source material: blood.

The chain's CDR3 is CDRCNEQFF. DNA for the CDR3: TGTGACAGGTGTAATGAGCAGTTCTTC. V gene TRBV27 combines with J gene TRBJ2-1, with TRBD1 as a possible D gene (5 bases). Germline V gives CDR1 MNHEY, CDR2 SMNVEV (reference sequence). This CDR3 has 9 amino acids.